This T cell receptor beta chain appears in the sequencing data of a study of T cells in Graves' hyperthyroidism and ophthalmopathy. This clonotype was seen ten or more times. From RNA transcripts, TCR beta CDR3 regions were amplified. The TCR CDR3 was amplified in a first-round RT-PCR using the HTBI primer set. In TCRdb, the multiplex PCR reads were re-called with MiXCR into one record per CDR3 protein. The table has 350,000 to 450,000 distinct CDR3 sequences, about 15% seen once. The junction had 14 bases not matched to a gene; V was cut back by 3 bases and J by 8 bases. The CDR3 totals 17 residues. The V gene's germline CDR1 is SGHDN and CDR2 FVKESK. Subjects aged 18 to 65 presented with newly diagnosed hyperthyroidism of less than 2 months' duration.

The sequence derives from a woman aged 55-69 years with Graves' hyperthyroidism. The sequenced sample consisted of blood. This chain uses TRBV14 with TRBJ2-1; 9 nucleotides agree with TRBD2. The CDR3 DNA sequence: TGTGCCAGCAGCCAGATTGGGCGGTTAGCGGGAGAAGATGAGCAGTTCTTC. Its protein is CASSQIGRLAGEDEQFF.